A selection of T cell receptor beta chains follows, all from one sample in a study of regulatory T cells in long-lasting Graves disease. TCRdb reanalysed the multiplex PCR reads using MiXCR and keeps one entry per CDR3 protein. The table lists about 470,000 distinct CDR3 sequences, roughly 21% of them singletons, with more than 6% in the top ten. Sequencing was performed on peripheral blood mononuclear cells (PBMCs), taken when the disease was refractory, from a patient treated with antithyroid drugs. The receptors derive from a female donor with Graves disease. Both conserved end residues are part of each CDR3. D genes are given only for firm matches. Rows may omit the clone size; those that give it use once, few, many or a size class.

many,.,TRBJ2-5,TRBV28,CASCEGGTEKTQYF,TGTGCCAGTTGTGAGGGAGGGACAGAAAAGACCCAGTACTTC
many,.,TRBJ2-7,TRBV6-1,CASRDWLYEQYF,TGTGCCAGCAGGGACTGGCTTTACGAGCAGTACTTC
.,.,TRBJ2-7,TRBV7-9,CASSLDTRSYEQYF,TGTGCCAGCAGCTTAGACACCCGGTCCTACGAGCAGTACTTC
many,TRBD1,TRBJ1-1,TRBV19,CASSGTGRGNTEAFF,TGTGCCAGTAGTGGGACAGGGCGGGGGAACACTGAAGCTTTCTTT
many,.,TRBJ1-4,TRBV2,CASSLQGVGEKLFF,TGTGCCAGCAGTCTACAGGGCGTCGGGGAAAAACTGTTTTTT
many,.,TRBJ1-1,TRBV18,CASSPIITEAFF,TGTGCCAGCTCACCAATCATAACTGAAGCTTTCTTT
many,TRBD2,TRBJ2-7,TRBV10-3,CATEGTSGGFGEQYF,TGTGCCACCGAAGGGACTAGCGGGGGCTTCGGTGAGCAGTACTTC
many,TRBD2,TRBJ2-7,TRBV6-1,CASTLLAGGPNEQYF,TGTGCCAGCACCCTCTTAGCGGGAGGGCCCAACGAGCAGTACTTC
few,.,TRBJ2-7,TRBV20-1,CSARTASVYEQYF,TGCAGTGCTAGGACAGCGTCGGTCTACGAGCAGTACTTC
.,.,TRBJ1-1,TRBV7-6,CASSPSASGSTEAFF,TGTGCCAGCAGCCCCAGCGCATCGGGGAGCACTGAAGCTTTCTTT
.,.,TRBJ1-3,TRBV19,CASSISLGAGNTIYF,TGTGCCAGTAGTATCAGCTTGGGCGCTGGAAACACCATATATTTT
many,.,TRBJ2-5,TRBV4-1,CASSTQGLETQYF,TGCGCCAGCAGTACACAGGGTTTAGAGACCCAGTACTTC
many,.,TRBJ2-7,TRBV2,CASSELIGSYEQYF,TGTGCCAGCAGTGAATTAATCGGCAGCTACGAGCAGTACTTC
many,.,TRBJ2-5,TRBV29-1,CSVSLRQVKTQYF,TGCAGCGTCTCACTCCGACAGGTCAAGACCCAGTACTTC
many,TRBD1,TRBJ1-2,TRBV7-2,CASSRQGLNYGYTF,TGTGCCAGCAGCCGACAGGGGCTGAACTATGGCTACACCTTC
many,.,TRBJ1-4,TRBV3-1,CASSQDLSEATNEKLFF,TGTGCCAGCAGCCAAGACCTATCGGAGGCAACTAATGAAAAACTGTTTTTT
.,TRBD1,TRBJ1-5,TRBV10-3,CAISTGDQPQHF,TGTGCCATCAGCACAGGGGATCAGCCCCAGCATTTT
many,.,TRBJ1-2,TRBV5-6,CASSLYGRRNYGYTF,TGTGCCAGCAGCTTGTACGGCAGACGAAACTATGGCTACACCTTC
many,.,TRBJ1-1,TRBV28,CASSLSGPWNTEAFF,TGTGCCAGCAGTTTATCGGGACCCTGGAACACTGAAGCTTTCTTT
.,.,TRBJ2-7,TRBV20-1,CSATPADSYEQYF,TGCAGTGCTACCCCAGCAGACTCCTACGAGCAGTACTTC
many,.,TRBJ1-1,TRBV7-8,CASSPHGGNLNTEAFF,TGTGCCAGCAGCCCCCACGGGGGGAATTTGAACACTGAAGCTTTCTTT
many,.,TRBJ2-5,TRBV2,CASSTLGSETYQETQYF,TGTGCCAGCAGCACCCTGGGTTCAGAGACGTACCAAGAGACCCAGTACTTC
many,TRBD1,TRBJ2-4,TRBV15,CATSSLKQGSKNIQYF,TGTGCCACCAGCAGTCTAAAACAGGGGAGCAAAAACATTCAGTACTTC
.,TRBD1,TRBJ2-2,TRBV29-1,CSAPDRDDTGELFF,TGCAGCGCCCCGGACAGGGACGACACCGGGGAGCTGTTTTTT
many,TRBD2,TRBJ2-7,TRBV7-2,CASSEGVAGGPEQYF,TGTGCCAGCAGCGAGGGGGTAGCGGGAGGTCCCGAGCAGTACTTC
.,TRBD2,TRBJ2-5,TRBV12-3/TRBV12-4,CASSPGTSGRETQYF,TGTGCCAGCAGTCCGGGGACTAGCGGGCGAGAGACCCAGTACTTC
many,.,TRBJ2-7,TRBV7-2,CASSPTGGQREQYF,TGTGCCAGCAGCCCGACCGGGGGACAACGCGAGCAGTACTTC
many,.,TRBJ1-1,TRBV2,CASSNTGNTEAFF,TGTGCCAGCAGTAATACAGGGAACACTGAAGCTTTCTTT
few,TRBD2,TRBJ2-5,TRBV4-2,CASSQVSSGSQTQYF,TGTGCCAGCAGCCAAGTCTCTAGCGGGAGTCAGACCCAGTACTTC
.,TRBD1,TRBJ2-5,TRBV5-1,CASSSPGQSPLRETQYF,TGCGCCAGCAGCTCCCCGGGACAGAGCCCCTTGAGGGAGACCCAGTACTTC
.,.,TRBJ2-7,TRBV30,CAWSARYVTYEQYF,TGTGCCTGGAGTGCGAGATACGTAACCTACGAGCAGTACTTC
few,.,TRBJ1-1,TRBV13,CASSLFSEAFF,TGTGCCAGCAGCTTATTCTCTGAAGCTTTCTTT
many,TRBD1,TRBJ2-5,TRBV9,CASSGGQGLETQYF,TGTGCCAGCAGCGGAGGACAGGGCCTGGAGACCCAGTACTTC
.,.,TRBJ2-7,TRBV5-1,CASSFRAATYEQYF,TGCGCCAGCAGCTTTCGTGCAGCTACCTACGAGCAGTACTTC
.,.,TRBJ2-2,TRBV7-3,CASSFSAGGPVNTGELFF,TGTGCCAGCAGCTTTTCAGCTGGCGGCCCCGTGAACACCGGGGAGCTGTTTTTT
few,.,TRBJ2-7,TRBV4-2,CASSQDQKYEQYF,TGTGCCAGCAGCCAAGATCAGAAGTACGAGCAGTACTTC
.,.,TRBJ1-2,TRBV7-9,CASSLIGNYGYTF,TGTGCCAGCAGCTTGATTGGCAACTATGGCTACACCTTC
many,TRBD1,TRBJ1-2,TRBV3-1,CASSQTGANGYTF,TGTGCCAGCAGCCAGACAGGGGCGAATGGCTACACCTTC
many,TRBD1,TRBJ1-2,TRBV28,CASSPPGTVLYGYTF,TGTGCCAGCAGTCCTCCTGGGACAGTACTCTATGGCTACACCTTC
many,.,TRBJ2-5,TRBV6-5,CASSYSGRTQETQYF,TGTGCCAGCAGTTACTCTGGCAGGACCCAAGAGACCCAGTACTTC
many,.,TRBJ1-2,TRBV7-9,CASSFTGTANYGYTF,TGTGCCAGCAGCTTTACCGGGACGGCTAACTATGGCTACACCTTC
few,TRBD2,TRBJ2-2,TRBV6-1,CASSGLAGVAGELFF,TGTGCCAGCAGCGGACTAGCGGGAGTGGCCGGGGAGCTGTTTTTT